The 28 T cell receptor beta chains reported below all come from one sample, sequenced in a study of blood T cell repertoires in COVID-19. Repertoires were generated with immunoSEQ multiplex PCR, while TCRdb's copy carries only in-frame clones and drops some. The profile shows 55,000 to 75,000 clones, around nine tenths of them singletons. Sequencing input: peripheral blood. The receptor set was obtained from a human donor in a cohort sampled during active COVID-19.

The chain has TRBV18 and TRBJ2-5; perhaps TRBD1 as D (6 bases). Germline V gene data show CDR1 as KGHSH and CDR2 as LQKENI. Trimming left V 2 bases short and J 5 bases short, with 21 bases between. CDR3 length equals 17 residues. CDR3 nucleotides: TGTGCCAGCTCACCAGCTCAGGACAGAAACCCCCTGGAGACCCAGTACTTC. Its translation is CASSPAQDRNPLETQYF.

This clone was recorded a few times. The gene calls are TRBV7-9 and TRBJ1-2, with 8 bases fitting TRBD1. Germline V gene lookup returns CDR1 SEHNR and CDR2 FQNEAQ (reference sequence). J was trimmed by 4 bases and V by 9 bases; bases with no gene match: 4. This CDR3 has 12 residues. The CDR3 loop reads CASSDRGYGYTF. The CDR3 DNA is TGTGCCAGTAGCGACAGGGGCTATGGCTACACCTTC.

CDR3 nucleotide sequence: TGTGCCAGCAGCCAAGATCAGTACGAGCAGTACTTC. It specifies CASSQDQYEQYF. The chain uses TRBV4-2 and TRBJ2-7; D is ambiguous. CDR1 and CDR2 from the germline V gene are LGHNA and YNFKEQ. There are 12 residues in the CDR3. Trimming shortened V by 0 bases and J by 4 bases, and 4 bases separated the two germline ends.

This rearrangement joins TRBV28 to TRBJ2-7; perhaps TRBD1 as D (5 bases). From germline, CDR1 is MDHEN and CDR2 SYDVKM. The V end was cut by 2 bases, the J end by 2 bases, with 7 bases between. This CDR3 comprises 13 residues. CDR3 sequence: CASSLQGTYEQYF. The CDR3 region has the DNA TGTGCCAGCAGTTTACAGGGTACCTACGAGCAGTACTTC.

The chain joins TRBV24-1 to TRBJ1-5, with D perhaps TRBD1 (5 bases). V lost 5 bases to trimming and J lost 4 bases, with 11 bases between them. The CDR3 is made up of 14 amino acids. Germline assignment: CDR1 KGHDR and CDR2 SFDVKD. Written as DNA, the CDR3 is TGTGCCACCAGTGCTCGGGGGACTAATCAGCCCCAGCATTTT. Its translation is CATSARGTNQPQHF.

The gene calls are TRBV27 and TRBJ2-5; TRBD2 aligns across 7 bases. V gave up 6 bases and J gave up 3 bases; unmatched junction bases: 10. The germline V gene has CDR1 MNHEY and CDR2 SMNVEV (reference sequence). CDR3 length equals 15 residues. The CDR3 region has the DNA TGTGCCAGCAGCGACAGCGGGGCATCGAAAGAGACCCAGTACTTC. This encodes CASSDSGASKETQYF.

The rearrangement uses TRBV4-3 and TRBJ1-2; D is ambiguous. The germline V gene has CDR1 LGHNA and CDR2 YSLEER. Trimming stripped 0 bases from V and 4 bases from J, with 9 bases between. CDR3 length: 14 residues. The chain's CDR3 is CASSQERGTYGYTF. CDR3 sequence (DNA): TGCGCCAGCAGCCAAGAACGAGGTACCTATGGCTACACCTTC.

The CDR3 nucleotides read TGTGCCAGTAGTATGGGGTTAGGAGGCCACGACTTCTCCTACGAGCAGTACTTC. Encoded protein: CASSMGLGGHDFSYEQYF. This chain links TRBV19 with TRBJ2-7; the D gene is possibly TRBD2 (5 bases). The germline V gene encodes CDR1 LNHDA and CDR2 SQIVND (reference sequence). V gave up 3 bases and J gave up 0 bases, with 21 bases separating them. CDR3 size: 18 residues. Together with reference TRBV19 and TRBJ2-7, the CDR3 gives the full variable domain: DGGITQSPKYLFRKEGQNVTLSCEQNLNHDAMYWYRQDPGQGLRLIYYSQIVNDFQKGDIAEGYSVSREKKESFPLTVTSAQKNPTAFYLCASSMGLGGHDFSYEQYFGPGTRLTVT.

The chain recombines TRBV19 with TRBJ1-6, with 8 bases aligning to TRBD1. The J segment lost 10 bases and the V segment lost 4 bases, leaving 9 bases of the junction unmatched. Germline loops: CDR1 LNHDA, CDR2 SQIVND (reference sequence). CDR3 length: 15 residues. The chain's CDR3 is CASSTSGGEGSPLHF. DNA of the CDR3: TGTGCCAGTAGTACCTCAGGGGGCGAGGGCTCACCCCTCCACTTT.

This clone was found once. This chain joins TRBV2 and TRBJ2-7, with D possibly matching TRBD2 (6 bases). Germline V CDR1 and CDR2: SNHLY, FYNNEI. This CDR3 region has 13 residues. Trimming removed 9 bases at V and 5 bases at J, with 17 bases between. The CDR3 sequence is CASSRGSHHEQYF. CDR3 sequence (DNA): TGTGCCAGTTCCCGGGGGTCCCACCACGAGCAGTACTTC.

The chain uses TRBV18 and TRBJ1-1; TRBD1 agrees at 9 bases. The CDR3 length is 15 residues. CDR1 is KGHSH, CDR2 LQKENI, per germline. The V segment lost 3 bases and the J segment 4 bases; nucleotides outside the gene matches: 6. Here the CDR3 reads CASSPAQGAGTEAFF. The CDR3 DNA reads TGTGCCAGCTCACCGGCACAGGGGGCTGGCACTGAAGCTTTCTTT.

The chain recombines TRBV3-1 (or the pseudogene TRBV3-2) with TRBJ2-3, with D possibly TRBD1 on 8 matching bases. The CDR3 is made up of 14 amino acids. Between the trimmed V and J ends, which lost 7 bases and 1 base, there was a span of 12 bases. The germline gives CDR1 LGHDT, CDR2 YNNKEL (reference sequence). DNA of the CDR3: TGTGCCAGCAACAGGGGGAGGGGCACAGATACGCAGTATTTT. It specifies CASNRGRGTDTQYF.

The rearrangement uses TRBV11-2 and TRBJ2-7, with D possibly TRBD2 on 5 matching bases. The CDR3 is 17 residues long. The V end lost 1 base, the J end lost 3 bases, and 19 bases lay between the germline ends. Germline V gene sequence: CDR1 SGHAT, CDR2 FQNNGV. CDR3: CASSLVPGSHAFYEQYF. The CDR3 nucleotides are TGTGCCAGCAGCTTAGTACCGGGGTCCCACGCCTTCTACGAGCAGTACTTC.

CDR3 coding DNA: TGTGCCAGCAGTTTATGGCAGAACACTGAAGCTTTCTTT. It specifies CASSLWQNTEAFF. The rearrangement links TRBV12-3 or TRBV12-4 to TRBJ1-1; D is unresolved. The length of the CDR3 is 13 residues. The V end lost 2 bases, the J end lost 1 base, and 5 bases lay between the germline ends.

The genes are TRBV29-1 and TRBJ2-3; 7 bases line up with TRBD1. CDR1 is SQVTM and CDR2 is ANQGSEA in the germline V gene. CDR3 length: 13 residues. With V trimmed by 7 bases and J by 1 base, 5 bases remained unmatched. CDR3 amino acids: CSALGGGTDTQYF. The CDR3 DNA sequence: TGCAGCGCTCTAGGGGGCGGCACAGATACGCAGTATTTT.

The V and J genes are TRBV28 and TRBJ2-6, with 8 bases aligning to TRBD2. This CDR3 region has 18 residues. The V gene end was trimmed by 6 bases and the J gene end by 0 bases; junction bases not matched to a gene: 10. The germline V gene encodes CDR1 MDHEN and CDR2 SYDVKM. This CDR3 is CASSPLIAGSSGANVLTF. The CDR3 region has the DNA TGTGCCAGCAGCCCCTTAATAGCGGGGAGCTCTGGGGCCAACGTCCTGACTTTC.

CDR3 region: CASSLRTGGGNEQFF. The CDR3 DNA follows: TGTGCCAGCAGTTTACGGACAGGGGGTGGCAATGAGCAGTTCTTC. The V and J genes are TRBV27 and TRBJ2-1, with 10 bases that match TRBD1. Germline CDR1 MNHEY, CDR2 SMNVEV (reference sequence). Unmatched junction bases numbered 4, after V lost 2 bases and J lost 6 bases. This CDR3 comprises 15 residues.

V and J are TRBV18 and TRBJ1-1; 7 bases are shared with TRBD1. The CDR3 loop spans 15 amino acids. V lost 1 base, J lost 8 bases, and 10 bases stayed unmatched. Germline V gene lookup returns CDR1 KGHSH and CDR2 LQKENI. In DNA, the CDR3 is TGTGCCAGCTCACCACAGGGGGCCGATCCCGGGGAAGCTTTCTTT. Its translation: CASSPQGADPGEAFF.

The chain is built from TRBV27 and TRBJ2-7; maybe TRBD1 (5 bases). Trimming took 7 bases from V and 5 from J, leaving 18 bases between them. The CDR3 totals 14 residues. Germline V gene sequence: CDR1 MNHEY, CDR2 SMNVEV (reference sequence). The CDR3 DNA reads TGTGCCAGCAAACAAAGGGGTTTTCGGGACGAGCAGTACTTC. Translated: CASKQRGFRDEQYF.

The chain uses TRBV10-3 and TRBJ1-2, with 9 bases that match TRBD1. Germline V gene sequence: CDR1 ENHRY, CDR2 SYGVKD. The trim removed 5 bases at V and 3 bases at J, leaving 7 bases unmatched. The CDR3 runs 15 residues. The CDR3 loop reads CAISKPGQGDYGYTF. The CDR3 region has the DNA TGTGCCATCAGTAAACCGGGACAGGGAGACTATGGCTACACCTTC.

CDR3 sequence: CASSSSSRGASNQPQHF. The CDR3 DNA follows: TGTGCCAGCAGTTCATCCTCTCGAGGTGCCAGCAATCAGCCCCAGCATTTT. The chain uses TRBV7-6 and TRBJ1-5; D unclear. Trimming removed 6 bases at V and 1 base at J, with 19 bases between. CDR1 is SGHVS and CDR2 is FNYEAQ in the germline V gene. This CDR3 has 17 amino acids.

This chain connects TRBV27 to TRBJ2-7, with D perhaps TRBD1 (6 bases). Germline CDR1 and CDR2: MNHEY and SMNVEV (reference sequence). This CDR3 contains 15 residues. The V end was cut by 5 bases, the J end by 4 bases, with 18 bases between. The CDR3 DNA sequence: TGTGCCAGCAGTCGATCCCCGACAGGCGTGTACGAGCAGTACTTC. It translates to CASSRSPTGVYEQYF.

This chain connects TRBV30 to TRBJ2-7; D gene uncertain. Germline V gene data show CDR1 as GTSNPN and CDR2 as SVGIG (reference sequence). V was clipped by 5 bases and J by 2 bases, with 13 bases between them. This CDR3 has 13 amino acids. The CDR3 sequence is CAWHRPLTYEQYF. The CDR3 DNA reads TGTGCCTGGCACAGACCCCTTACCTACGAGCAGTACTTC.

The chain links TRBV7-3 to TRBJ1-4; 9 nucleotides agree with TRBD1. The length of the CDR3 is 15 residues. Germline assignment: CDR1 SGHTA and CDR2 FQGTGA. After removal of 3 bases from V and 8 bases from J, the junction contained 7 bases not matched to a gene. The CDR3: CASSFGTGLEEKLFF. The CDR3 DNA is TGTGCCAGCAGCTTCGGGACAGGGTTAGAAGAAAAACTGTTTTTT.

The chain recombines TRBV29-1 with TRBJ1-2; no clear D gene. Trimming stripped 0 bases from V and 5 bases from J, with 13 bases between. This CDR3 has 14 residues. CDR1 SQVTM and CDR2 ANQGSEA come from the germline V gene. The CDR3 spells CSVEEVIQLYGYTF. The DNA for the CDR3 is TGCAGCGTTGAAGAGGTAATTCAACTGTATGGCTACACCTTC.

About this clone itself: The CDR3 does not close with the conserved phenylalanine or tryptophan, likely indicating a read error. The V and J genes are TRBV4-3 and TRBJ2-7; weak D call: TRBD1 (7 bases). The CDR3 extends over 15 amino acids. The germline CDR1 and CDR2 sequences are LGHNA and YSLEER. Trimming shortened V by 1 base and J by 7 bases, and 17 bases separated the two germline ends. The CDR3 protein is CASSQGVEGAEEQYL. The DNA for the CDR3 is TGCGCCAGCAGCCAAGGCGTGGAGGGGGCGGAAGAGCAGTACCTC.

The chain combines TRBV11-2 with TRBJ2-7, with 8 bases matching TRBD1. The CDR3 loop spans 17 amino acids. Germline V lookup: CDR1 SGHAT, CDR2 FQNNGV. The V segment lost 1 base and the J segment 7 bases; nucleotides outside the gene matches: 15. In nucleotides, the CDR3 is TGTGCCAGCAGCTTAGCGGCACTCACCAGGGGGCCGCGGGAGCAGTACTTC. It encodes CASSLAALTRGPREQYF.

The chain recombines TRBV12-3 or TRBV12-4 with TRBJ1-2; D remains unclear. This CDR3 is built from 13 residues. V lost 3 bases to trimming and J lost 6 bases, with 11 bases between them. CDR3 coding DNA: TGTGCCAGCAGTTTTGCGGCTATGGATGGCTACACCTTC. It codes for CASSFAAMDGYTF.